Below are 18 T cell receptor beta chains sequenced from a single sample in a study of blood T cell repertoires in COVID-19 (dated by TCRdb to 2018 to 2020). The library relied on the immunoSEQ multiplex PCR assay. This immuneACCESS table, as held by TCRdb, lists in-frame sequences with V and J called but not all clones. Of the missing ones, under half trace to an unresolved V gene in checked studies; the others have no known cause. This sample has nearly 200,000 clones in its table, and approximately 80% of those were observed once. The ten largest clones add up to around 6.9% of the sample. The sample consisted of peripheral blood. The origin of the receptors is a human donor with acute or convalescent COVID-19. The donor label of this sample is uncertain.

The chain is built from TRBV30 and TRBJ2-1; D uncertain. Trimming removed 0 bases at V and 6 bases at J, with 9 bases between. The CDR3 spans 13 residues. Germline lookup yields CDR1 GTSNPN and CDR2 SVGIG (reference sequence). The CDR3 is CAWSVNVANEQFF. The CDR3 bases are TGTGCCTGGAGTGTCAATGTGGCCAATGAGCAGTTCTTC.

The CDR3 DNA is TGTGCCAGCAGCTCAATGAGGGAGCAGTACTTC. It translates to CASSSMREQYF. The chain carries TRBV14 and TRBJ2-7; no firm D call. V lost 5 bases and J 7 bases, leaving 9 bases between the germline ends. This CDR3 is built from 11 residues. CDR1 SGHDN and CDR2 FVKESK come from the germline V gene.

This rearrangement joins TRBV6-5 to TRBJ1-2, with TRBD1 matching over 7 bases. V shed 0 bases, J shed 7 bases, and the junction held 5 bases outside the gene matches. Germline loops: CDR1 MNHEY, CDR2 SVGAGI. The CDR3 totals 14 residues. The CDR3 bases are TGTGCCAGCAGTTACTCGAGAGGGGGCGGTGGCTACACCTTC. It is translated as CASSYSRGGGGYTF.

This clone occurred a few times. The chain has TRBV7-3 and TRBJ2-3; D possibly corresponds to TRBD1 (6 bases). The CDR3 consists of 14 residues. Trimming stripped 5 bases from V and 3 bases from J, with 12 bases between. Germline lookup yields CDR1 SGHTA and CDR2 FQGTGA. CDR3 sequence reads: CASSQTGSTDTQYF. The CDR3 nucleotides are TGTGCCAGCAGCCAGACAGGATCAACAGATACGCAGTATTTT.

The CDR3 DNA sequence: TGCGCCAGCAGCTTCCTAGCGGGCATCTCCTACGAGCAGTACTTC. Encoded protein: CASSFLAGISYEQYF. This chain uses TRBV5-1 with TRBJ2-7; 8 nucleotides match TRBD2. CDR1 is SGHRS, CDR2 YFSETQ, per germline. Trimming cost V 2 bases and J 0 bases; bases outside gene matches: 4. This CDR3 region has 15 residues.

The chain employs TRBV5-1 and TRBJ1-1; maybe TRBD1 (6 bases). Germline-derived CDR1 and CDR2 are SGHRS and YFSETQ. V was clipped by 4 bases and J by 4 bases, with 14 bases between them. This CDR3 region has 14 residues. CDR3 sequence: CASSPGQLSTEAFF. CDR3 in DNA: TGCGCCAGCAGCCCGGGACAACTGAGCACTGAAGCTTTCTTT.

To note about this clone: The sample contains more than one DNA sequence encoding this CDR3. The chain links TRBV5-1 to TRBJ1-5; D gene ambiguous. The V end lost 0 bases, the J end lost 0 bases, and 4 bases lay between the germline ends. The CDR3 consists of 14 residues. Germline V CDR1 and CDR2: SGHRS, YFSETQ. The CDR3, as DNA: TGCGCCAGCAGCTTGGATAGTAGCAATCAGCCCCAGCATTTT. Amino acid sequence: CASSLDSSNQPQHF.

The chain links TRBV7-9 to TRBJ2-4; 8 bases match TRBD1. The CDR3 loop spans 14 amino acids. With 5 bases clipped from V and 8 bases from J, the junction kept 8 bases outside the gene matches. Germline CDR1 and CDR2: SEHNR and FQNEAQ (reference sequence). CDR3 sequence: CASSTGTGGDIQYF. The CDR3 DNA reads as TGTGCCAGCAGCACAGGGACAGGCGGGGACATTCAGTACTTC.

V and J are TRBV12-5 and TRBJ1-2, with a tentative D call TRBD1 (6 bases). Trimming pared 6 bases from V and 8 bases from J, leaving 16 bases between. This CDR3 is built from 13 residues. Per germline, CDR1 LGHNT and CDR2 FRNRAP. DNA for the CDR3: TGTGCTAGTGGGTTTAGCGGGGGCGGAGGCTACACCTTC. This codes for CASGFSGGGGYTF.

In this sample, this clone turned up a few times. The chain has TRBV5-4 and TRBJ2-3, with 12 positions matching TRBD2. Trimming removed 3 bases from V and 4 bases from J; junction bases left unmatched: 6. Germline loops: CDR1 SGHNT, CDR2 YYREEE (reference sequence). The CDR3 runs to 16 residues. CDR3 coding DNA: TGTGCCAGCAGCTCGGCTAGCGGGGGGGGTGCAGATACGCAGTATTTT. Residues: CASSSASGGGADTQYF.

The chain employs TRBV29-1 and TRBJ1-4, with a weak D call TRBD1 (6 bases). V was shortened by 6 bases and J by 4 bases, with 15 bases between the two germline ends. Germline CDR1 SQVTM, CDR2 ANQGSEA. The CDR3 has 14 amino acids. Written as DNA, the CDR3 is TGCAGCGTCGCCATAGGGGGTTTTAATGAAAAACTGTTTTTT. Translating it yields CSVAIGGFNEKLFF. The full variable domain, in which reference TRBV29-1 and TRBJ1-4 provide the parts outside the CDR3, is SAVISQKPSRDICQRGTSLTIQCQVDSQVTMMFWYRQQPGQSLTLIATANQGSEATYESGFVIDKFPISRPNLTFSTLTVSNMSPEDSSIYLCSVAIGGFNEKLFFGSGTQLSVL.

The chain employs TRBV5-8 and TRBJ2-7, with 14 positions matching TRBD2. Trimming took 4 bases from V and 4 from J; bases not matched to a gene: 10. Germline V CDR1 and CDR2: SGHTS, YDEGEE. CDR3 length equals 17 residues. This CDR3 reads CASSTGDGTSGSYEQYF. Here the CDR3 DNA reads TGTGCCAGCAGCACCGGGGATGGGACTAGCGGGAGTTACGAGCAGTACTTC.

The chain links TRBV6-1 to TRBJ2-3; D is possibly TRBD1 (5 bases). This CDR3 spans 14 amino acids. Germline loops: CDR1 MNHNS, CDR2 SASEGT. Trimming pared 0 bases from V and 5 bases from J, leaving 9 bases between. CDR3 sequence: CASSEAAGKDTQYF. The CDR3 DNA sequence: TGTGCCAGCAGTGAAGCGGCAGGGAAAGATACGCAGTATTTT.

This clone was recorded once. The rearrangement uses TRBV10-3 and TRBJ1-6, with D perhaps TRBD1 (6 bases). V was cut by 3 bases and J by 10 bases, with 13 bases left in between. The V gene's germline CDR1 is ENHRY and CDR2 SYGVKD. The CDR3 loop spans 14 amino acids. The CDR3 region has the DNA TGTGCCATCAGTGAAAGGGGGGGGGACTCACCCCTCCACTTT. This sequence encodes CAISERGGDSPLHF.

The chain combines TRBV5-1 with TRBJ2-5, with 9 bases aligning to TRBD1. From germline, CDR1 is SGHRS and CDR2 YFSETQ. The CDR3 contains 17 residues. The V gene end was trimmed by 3 bases and the J gene end by 6 bases; junction bases not matched to a gene: 15. The CDR3 sequence is CASSSGPTGGAGKTQYF. Written as DNA, the CDR3 is TGCGCCAGCAGCTCGGGCCCTACAGGGGGCGCGGGCAAGACCCAGTACTTC.

This clone was seen a single time. The chain employs TRBV6-6 and TRBJ2-7; TRBD2 matches 7 bases. Germline loops: CDR1 MNHNY, CDR2 SVGAGI (reference sequence). This CDR3 is 15 amino acids long. The V gene end was trimmed by 0 bases and the J gene end by 3 bases; junction bases not matched to a gene: 5. In DNA form, the CDR3 reads TGTGCCAGCAGTTACTCGGCGGGAGTAAGCTACGAGCAGTACTTC. Protein sequence: CASSYSAGVSYEQYF.

The genes are TRBV27 and TRBJ2-7, with TRBD2 matching 7 bases. The germline gives CDR1 MNHEY, CDR2 SMNVEV (reference sequence). This CDR3 has 16 residues. V lost 8 bases, J lost 0 bases, and 13 bases stayed unmatched. The CDR3 region has the DNA TGTGCCAGCGCTGCAGCGGGGTTCGTGAGCTCCTACGAGCAGTACTTC. Translated: CASAAAGFVSSYEQYF.

The J gene is TRBJ1-6, the V gene TRBV27; tentatively, D is TRBD1 (5 bases). With 2 bases removed from V and 7 bases from J, the gap between germline ends came to 12 bases. The CDR3 has 15 residues. Germline V gene data show CDR1 as MNHEY and CDR2 as SMNVEV (reference sequence). This CDR3 reads CASSLEREGNSPLHF. In DNA form, the CDR3 reads TGTGCCAGCAGTTTAGAAAGGGAGGGGAATTCACCCCTCCACTTT.